Given below is one T cell receptor beta chain in context. In the original analysis: Amplifying reference gene primers gave estimates of nucleated cell counts. Data came from immunoSEQ multiplex PCR; TCRdb stores just in-frame clones and leaves some out. V, J and clone size are taken as reported in that table, and D and trimming were inferred from the DNA itself. The repertoire includes over 55,000 clones, roughly four fifths of them detected once, and about 38% sits in the top ten. The data were obtained in a study of blood T cell repertoires in COVID-19. Germline CDR1 SNHLY, CDR2 FYNNEI. The CDR3 length is 17 residues. Between the trimmed V and J ends, which lost 4 bases and 3 bases, there was a span of 22 bases.

Sequences were obtained from peripheral blood. This rearrangement joins TRBV2 to TRBJ2-7, with D tentatively TRBD1 (6 bases). This clonotype was sampled from a human donor in a cohort sampled during active COVID-19. CDR3 region: CASSADRWRVLLYEQYF. The DNA for the CDR3 is TGTGCCAGCAGTGCTGACAGGTGGCGGGTCCTCCTCTACGAGCAGTACTTC.